Reported below is one TCR beta chain. Antigen: not known. An end of the junction does not agree with germline; a read error may underlie this. These data come from a study of post-analysis software for immune sequencing data. Study overall: Included among the disease courses, which were recorded for the cohort, were relapsing-remitting, secondary progressive and progressive-relapsing multiple sclerosis. General study findings and limits: In patients, TRBV5-6, TRBV5-1 and TRBV20-1 belonged to roughly five TRBV segments found more frequently than in controls. Significantly decreased normalized Chao1 diversity was recorded for multiple sclerosis patients relative to controls. F measure showed strong co-clustering of same-batch samples.

Presence of unique molecular identifiers characterized the TCR beta cDNA libraries. There were about 1 to 10 million T cells, and 480,000 or so cDNA molecules came from them. TCRdb itself ran the PCR reads through MiXCR, one entry per CDR3 protein. This sample has roughly 600,000 distinct CDR3 sequences, with 44% found just once. Germline loops: CDR1 SGHTA, CDR2 FQGTGA. The CDR3 runs 13 residues. This clonotype was sampled from a girl aged 10-17 years with multiple sclerosis. Sequencing was performed on blood. The V and J genes are TRBV7-3 and TRBJ2-1, with D uncertain. In DNA form, the CDR3 reads TGTGCCAGCAACTTAACGAAAGGCAATGAGCAGTTCTTC. This encodes CASNLTKGNEQFF. The whole variable domain, remainder taken from reference TRBV7-3 and TRBJ2-1, is GAGVSQTPSNKVTEKGKYVELRCDPISGHTALYWYRQSLGQGPEFLIYFQGTGAADDSGLPNDRFFAVRPEGSVSTLKIQRTERGDSAVYLCASNLTKGNEQFFGPGTRLTVL.